This T cell receptor beta chain was captured by sequencing in a study of shared clonotypes between healthy human individuals. Remarks on this clone: Since no conserved phenylalanine or tryptophan closes the CDR3, a read error is the likely cause.

Data came from immunoSEQ multiplex PCR; TCRdb stores just in-frame clones and leaves some out. Seen here are just over 2,000,000 clones, 95% observed once, and the top ten hold 0.13%. The CDR3 spans 13 residues. Per the germline V gene, CDR1 is MNHNS and CDR2 is SASEGT. The V gene lost 5 bases and the J gene lost 6 bases, with 13 bases spanning the gap. V usage is TRBV6-1 and J usage is TRBJ1-2, with a tentative D call TRBD1 (5 bases). The sample was naive CD4+ T cells sorted from blood. Subset given: CD45RA+ positively selected. The receptor was derived from a man younger than 30 in good health. The CDR3 sequence is CASSYTAGDGYTL. For the CDR3, the DNA is TGTGCCAGCAGTTATACGGCGGGGGATGGCTACACCCTC.